This TCR beta chain comes out of a study of blood T cell repertoires in COVID-19. In the study overall: The United States, Italy and Spain provided the acute and convalescent COVID-19 samples. T cells, B-cell-depleted T cells, or PBMCs provided the cDNA or gDNA that served as material.

CDR1 and CDR2 (germline): SGDLS, YYNGEE. This CDR3 is built from 13 residues. The V end was cut by 6 bases, the J end by 1 base, with 9 bases between. Methods used by the authors: By means of reference gene primer amplification, nucleated cell counts were estimated. Clones were read by immunoSEQ multiplex PCR, and TCRdb kept only the in-frame ones, dropping some. The V and J calls and clone size were taken over from that table, and D and trimming were inferred from the DNA. The table records fewer than 100,000 clones, roughly 91% of them present only once. This sequence originates from a woman aged 80 or over with acute or convalescent COVID-19. What was sequenced was peripheral blood. The rearrangement uses TRBV9 and TRBJ2-3; D perhaps matches TRBD2 (6 bases). The CDR3 bases are TGTGCCAGCAAAGCGGGCGGCACAGATACGCAGTATTTT. Translation gives CASKAGGTDTQYF. Using reference TRBV9 and TRBJ2-3 for the parts outside the CDR3, the full variable domain is DSGVTQTPKHLITATGQRVTLRCSPRSGDLSVYWYQQSLDQGLQFLIQYYNGEERAKGNILERFSAQQFPDLHSELNLSSLELGDSALYFCASKAGGTDTQYFGPGTRLTVL.